The rows below give T cell receptor beta chains drawn from one sample of a study of identifying expanded T cells in peripheral blood. TCRdb keeps only in-frame clones here, not all; method: immunoSEQ multiplex PCR. Of over 85,000 clones detected, approximately 81% appear once; the ten largest clones hold around 4%. The sequenced sample was blood. The receptors stem from a person aged 18 to 75 in good health. CDR3s include the opening cysteine and the closing phenylalanine or tryptophan. D genes are given only for firm matches. Clone size is stated in some rows and not others, as once, few, many or a class when expanded.

V gene: TRBV4-3
J gene: TRBJ1-1
D gene: TRBD1
clone size: .
CDR3 DNA: TGCGCCAGCACCGGGACAGGGCGGGGGTACACTGAAGCTTTCTTT
CDR3 protein: CASTGTGRGYTEAFF

V gene: TRBV5-6
J gene: TRBJ2-7
D gene: TRBD1
clone size: once
CDR3 DNA: TGTGCCAGCAGCTTGACAGGGGAGAGGGACGAGCAGTACTTC
CDR3 protein: CASSLTGERDEQYF

V gene: TRBV5-5
J gene: TRBJ2-5
D gene: .
clone size: .
CDR3 DNA: TGTGCCAGCAGCTTGGAGGGCGAGACCTACCCGGAGACCCAGTACTTC
CDR3 protein: CASSLEGETYPETQYF

V gene: TRBV6-5
J gene: TRBJ2-1
D gene: .
clone size: .
CDR3 DNA: TGTGCCAGCAGACAGGACAATGAGCAGTTCTTC
CDR3 protein: CASRQDNEQFF

V gene: TRBV19
J gene: TRBJ1-5
D gene: TRBD1
clone size: .
CDR3 DNA: TGTGCCAGTAGTAGATACGGGACAGGGGACAATCAGCCCCAGCATTTT
CDR3 protein: CASSRYGTGDNQPQHF

V gene: TRBV5-6
J gene: TRBJ2-4
D gene: .
clone size: .
CDR3 DNA: TGTGCCAGCAGCTCAGCACAGGGTCCCTTAAACATTCAGTACTTC
CDR3 protein: CASSSAQGPLNIQYF

V gene: TRBV7-9
J gene: TRBJ2-5
D gene: TRBD1
clone size: .
CDR3 DNA: TGTGCCAGCAGCTTAGTCGATACAGGGGTCCAAGAGATCCAGTACTTC
CDR3 protein: CASSLVDTGVQEIQYF

V gene: TRBV27
J gene: TRBJ1-6
D gene: TRBD1
clone size: .
CDR3 DNA: TGTGCCAGCAGTTATACAGGGGCGGTTTCACCCCTCCACTTT
CDR3 protein: CASSYTGAVSPLHF

V gene: TRBV9
J gene: TRBJ2-1
D gene: .
clone size: .
CDR3 DNA: TGTGCCAGCAGCGCGCCCCCTCTCAATGAGCAGTTCTTC
CDR3 protein: CASSAPPLNEQFF

V gene: TRBV7-2
J gene: TRBJ1-5
D gene: .
clone size: .
CDR3 DNA: TGTGCCAGCAGCTTAGCGGCCGGTCAGCCCCAGCATTTT
CDR3 protein: CASSLAAGQPQHF

V gene: TRBV7-9
J gene: TRBJ1-5
D gene: .
clone size: .
CDR3 DNA: TGTGCCAGCAGCGAGGGGGGGCGAGCTCAGCCCCAGCATTTT
CDR3 protein: CASSEGGRAQPQHF

V gene: TRBV6-5
J gene: TRBJ1-6
D gene: .
clone size: .
CDR3 DNA: TGTGCCAGCAGTCCCGGGACGGTTCAAGGCCTCCACTTT
CDR3 protein: CASSPGTVQGLHF

V gene: TRBV5-1
J gene: TRBJ1-1
D gene: .
clone size: .
CDR3 DNA: TGCGCCAGCAGCCGTACAGGGATACCTGAAGCTTTCTTT
CDR3 protein: CASSRTGIPEAFF

V gene: TRBV6-6
J gene: TRBJ2-7
D gene: .
clone size: .
CDR3 DNA: TGTGCCAGCTTGGACAGTTCGATCTCCTACGAGCAGTACTTC
CDR3 protein: CASLDSSISYEQYF

V gene: TRBV7-9
J gene: TRBJ2-1
D gene: .
clone size: .
CDR3 DNA: TGTGCCAGCAGCTTGTTTAAGGACAACAATGAGCAGTTCTTC
CDR3 protein: CASSLFKDNNEQFF

V gene: TRBV9
J gene: TRBJ1-2
D gene: .
clone size: .
CDR3 DNA: TGTGCCAGCAGCGATTCCGAGCGCCAGCCAGGCCCAATTACGGCAGGTGGCTACACCTTC
CDR3 protein: CASSDSERQPGPITAGGYTF

V gene: TRBV5-4
J gene: TRBJ2-3
D gene: .
clone size: .
CDR3 DNA: TGTGCCAGCACTCTTAGGGCCACAGATACGCAGTATTTT
CDR3 protein: CASTLRATDTQYF

V gene: TRBV7-2
J gene: TRBJ2-7
D gene: .
clone size: .
CDR3 DNA: TGTGCCAGCAGCCCGACGGGCGGGAACTACGAGCAGTACTTC
CDR3 protein: CASSPTGGNYEQYF

V gene: TRBV4-3
J gene: TRBJ1-1
D gene: TRBD1
clone size: .
CDR3 DNA: TGCGCCAGCAGCCCTTCCTGGACTTGGGCCCGGACGACAGGGAGCACTGAAGCTTTCTTT
CDR3 protein: CASSPSWTWARTTGSTEAFF

V gene: TRBV6-1
J gene: TRBJ2-7
D gene: .
clone size: .
CDR3 DNA: TGTGCCAGCAGCAACTACGAGCAGTACTTC
CDR3 protein: CASSNYEQYF

V gene: TRBV5-6
J gene: TRBJ1-2
D gene: .
clone size: .
CDR3 DNA: TGTGCCAGCAGCTTGGATAGGTCAGCCAGTCACTATGGCTACACCTTC
CDR3 protein: CASSLDRSASHYGYTF

V gene: TRBV4-1
J gene: TRBJ2-2
D gene: TRBD1
clone size: .
CDR3 DNA: TGCGCCAGCAGCCCCCACAGGGGGGTGGCCGGGGAGCTGTTTTTT
CDR3 protein: CASSPHRGVAGELFF

V gene: TRBV5-4
J gene: TRBJ1-1
D gene: .
clone size: few
CDR3 DNA: TGTGCCAGCAGCATGAACACTGAAGCTTTCTTT
CDR3 protein: CASSMNTEAFF

V gene: TRBV5-4
J gene: TRBJ2-3
D gene: .
clone size: .
CDR3 DNA: TGTGCCAGCAGCCGACTAGACAGCTACTCTAGCACAGATACGCAGTATTTT
CDR3 protein: CASSRLDSYSSTDTQYF

V gene: TRBV6-1
J gene: TRBJ1-4
D gene: .
clone size: .
CDR3 DNA: TGTGCCAGCAGTAACCTTGGGGCTAATGAAAAACTGTTTTTT
CDR3 protein: CASSNLGANEKLFF

V gene: TRBV6-5
J gene: TRBJ2-2
D gene: .
clone size: .
CDR3 DNA: TGTGCCAGCAGTTACTCAGGGCACGGGGGTAACGGGGAGCTGTTTTTT
CDR3 protein: CASSYSGHGGNGELFF

V gene: TRBV6-6
J gene: TRBJ2-5
D gene: .
clone size: .
CDR3 DNA: TGTGCCAGCAGTTACCTCCGGAGTGAGGGGCACGAGACCCAGTACTTC
CDR3 protein: CASSYLRSEGHETQYF

V gene: TRBV6-6
J gene: TRBJ1-2
D gene: .
clone size: once
CDR3 DNA: TGTGCCAGCAGCTTAGTAGGGTACATTGGCTACACCTTC
CDR3 protein: CASSLVGYIGYTF

V gene: TRBV6-6
J gene: TRBJ2-1
D gene: .
clone size: .
CDR3 DNA: TGTGCCACTACGTTCCTCGGATTCTCCTACAATGAGCAGTTCTTC
CDR3 protein: CATTFLGFSYNEQFF

V gene: TRBV7-9
J gene: TRBJ1-5
D gene: .
clone size: .
CDR3 DNA: TGTGCCAGCAGCTTAGCGGGGAGGCCCCAGCATTTT
CDR3 protein: CASSLAGRPQHF

V gene: TRBV2
J gene: TRBJ1-1
D gene: TRBD1
clone size: .
CDR3 DNA: TGTGCCAGCGGAGAACAGGGGGGGAACACTGAAGCTTTCTTT
CDR3 protein: CASGEQGGNTEAFF

V gene: TRBV18
J gene: TRBJ2-4
D gene: TRBD1
clone size: .
CDR3 DNA: TGTGCCAGCTCAATCCAGGGGGTCCCCAAAAACATTCAGTACTTC
CDR3 protein: CASSIQGVPKNIQYF

V gene: TRBV7-3
J gene: TRBJ1-2
D gene: .
clone size: .
CDR3 DNA: TGTGCCAGCAGCCGCACCTCCGGGGGGACCTATGGCTACACCTTC
CDR3 protein: CASSRTSGGTYGYTF

V gene: TRBV5-6
J gene: TRBJ1-3
D gene: .
clone size: few
CDR3 DNA: TGTGCCAGCAGCTTGGTGTCTCCTTCTGGAAACACCATATATTTT
CDR3 protein: CASSLVSPSGNTIYF

V gene: TRBV9
J gene: TRBJ2-7
D gene: TRBD2
clone size: .
CDR3 DNA: TGTGCCAGCAGCCCGGGGGGAGCCGGGGGGGACGAGCAGTACTTC
CDR3 protein: CASSPGGAGGDEQYF

V gene: TRBV19
J gene: TRBJ1-5
D gene: .
clone size: .
CDR3 DNA: TGTGCCAGTAGTGGCCTGGGGGATCAGCCCCAGCATTTT
CDR3 protein: CASSGLGDQPQHF

V gene: TRBV9
J gene: TRBJ2-7
D gene: .
clone size: .
CDR3 DNA: TGTGCCAGCAGCGGGTTGAACCACTACGAGCAGTACTTC
CDR3 protein: CASSGLNHYEQYF

V gene: TRBV13
J gene: TRBJ2-7
D gene: TRBD1
clone size: .
CDR3 DNA: TGTGCCAGCAGCATCGGGCCTGGACAGGGTGTGGGCGAGCAGTACTTC
CDR3 protein: CASSIGPGQGVGEQYF

V gene: TRBV21-1
J gene: TRBJ1-5
D gene: .
clone size: .
CDR3 DNA: TGTGCCAGCAGCAAAGGAGGTCAGGGGATCACCATGTATAGCAATCAGCCCCAGCATTTT
CDR3 protein: CASSKGGQGITMYSNQPQHF

V gene: TRBV18
J gene: TRBJ1-5
D gene: .
clone size: once
CDR3 DNA: TGTGCCAGCTCACCATCCAGCAATCAGCCCCAGCATTTT
CDR3 protein: CASSPSSNQPQHF

V gene: TRBV7-2
J gene: TRBJ1-1
D gene: .
clone size: .
CDR3 DNA: TGTGCCAGCAGCCAATCCCACACTGAAGCTTTCTTT
CDR3 protein: CASSQSHTEAFF

V gene: TRBV7-9
J gene: TRBJ1-1
D gene: .
clone size: few
CDR3 DNA: TGTGCCAGCACCGCAGTAGGAGGCTACACTGAAGCTTTCTTT
CDR3 protein: CASTAVGGYTEAFF

V gene: TRBV5-1
J gene: TRBJ1-2
D gene: .
clone size: .
CDR3 DNA: TGCGCCAGCAGCAAGGGTAGGGGCGCGATTTATGGCTACACCTTC
CDR3 protein: CASSKGRGAIYGYTF

V gene: TRBV5-4
J gene: TRBJ1-1
D gene: TRBD1
clone size: .
CDR3 DNA: TGTGCCAGCAGCCTCCCCGGGACAGGGGGATTCACTGAAGCTTTCTTT
CDR3 protein: CASSLPGTGGFTEAFF

V gene: TRBV29-1
J gene: TRBJ2-3
D gene: .
clone size: .
CDR3 DNA: TGCAGCGCCCTGCGGGGCGGGGATACGCAGTATTTT
CDR3 protein: CSALRGGDTQYF

V gene: TRBV19
J gene: TRBJ1-1
D gene: .
clone size: .
CDR3 DNA: TGTGCCAGTAGTATAGGCGGGTACACTGAAGCTTTCTTT
CDR3 protein: CASSIGGYTEAFF